Shown below are 32 T cell receptor beta chains from a single sample sequenced in a study of shared clonotypes between healthy human individuals. Here immunoSEQ multiplex PCR was the method, and the copy in TCRdb shows in-frame clones only, minus some. The sample carries approximately 620,000 clones, about 97% recorded once. Sequencing was carried out using naive CD4+ T cells sorted from blood. The subset was: CD45RA+ positively selected. The receptors stem from a woman younger than 45 in good health.

The V and J genes are TRBV6-4 and TRBJ2-6; D is unclear. CDR1 and CDR2 (germline): MRHNA, SNTAGT. The CDR3 covers 13 residues. V lost 4 bases and J lost 3, with 4 bases in between. In DNA form, the CDR3 reads TGTGCCAGCAGTGGGATTGGGGCCAACGTCCTGACTTTC. Translation gives CASSGIGANVLTF.

The chain couples TRBV7-2 to TRBJ2-7; D call uncertain. The CDR3 sequence is 13 residues long. In germline, CDR1 is SGHTA, CDR2 FQGNSA. V was pared by 1 base and J by 9 bases, with 13 bases between. CDR3 loop: CASSLGLPRRQYF. As DNA, the CDR3 is TGTGCCAGCAGCTTAGGCCTACCTAGAAGGCAGTACTTC.

V gene TRBV18 combines with J gene TRBJ2-5; D possibly corresponds to TRBD1 (6 bases). V gave up 4 bases and J gave up 2 bases, with 14 bases separating them. Germline V gene lookup returns CDR1 KGHSH and CDR2 LQKENI. The CDR3 runs 15 residues. CDR3 coding DNA: TGTGCCAGCTCACTCGGACAGACCGAGCAAGAGACCCAGTACTTC. It translates to CASSLGQTEQETQYF.

This clone was picked up one time. The chain recombines TRBV28 with TRBJ2-7, with TRBD1 matching over 10 bases. The CDR3 loop spans 14 amino acids. Trimming removed 7 bases from V and 5 bases from J; junction bases left unmatched: 8. Germline CDR1 is MDHEN and CDR2 is SYDVKM. Here the CDR3 reads CASTPGQGLNEQYF. For the CDR3, the DNA is TGTGCCAGCACTCCGGGACAGGGGTTGAACGAGCAGTACTTC.

The chain has TRBV19 and TRBJ1-1; D gene uncertain. The V end was cut by 5 bases, the J end by 0 bases, with 7 bases between. The CDR3 totals 13 residues. Germline CDR1 is LNHDA and CDR2 is SQIVND (reference sequence). The chain's CDR3 is CASSEVLNTEAFF. CDR3 DNA: TGTGCCAGTAGTGAAGTCTTGAACACTGAAGCTTTCTTT.

J is TRBJ2-7 and V is TRBV7-9, with D hard to call. V lost 4 bases and J lost 1, with 20 bases in between. This CDR3 contains 17 residues. CDR1 is SEHNR and CDR2 is FQNEAQ in the germline V gene (reference sequence). CDR3 loop: CASSSSRGGAQSYEQYF. DNA of the CDR3: TGTGCCAGCAGCTCGTCCCGCGGCGGCGCCCAATCCTACGAGCAGTACTTC.

The rearrangement links TRBV5-1 to TRBJ1-1, with TRBD1 identical over 9 bases. This CDR3 spans 15 amino acids. The ends lost 2 bases at V and 1 base at J; junction bases unmatched: 3. Germline V lookup: CDR1 SGHRS, CDR2 YFSETQ. The chain's CDR3 is CASSFRDRENTEAFF. In DNA form, the CDR3 reads TGCGCCAGCAGCTTTAGGGACAGGGAGAACACTGAAGCTTTCTTT.

The rearrangement links TRBV28 to TRBJ1-3; D is perhaps TRBD1 (6 bases). The germline V gene encodes CDR1 MDHEN and CDR2 SYDVKM. Trimming removed 3 bases at V and 0 bases at J, with 12 bases between. This CDR3 is built from 16 residues. CDR3 loop: CASSLIGGPSGNTIYF. The DNA of the CDR3 is TGTGCCAGCAGTTTGATTGGGGGCCCCTCTGGAAACACCATATATTTT. The full variable domain, its missing parts supplied by reference TRBV28 and TRBJ1-3, is DVKVTQSSRYLVKRTGEKVFLECVQDMDHENMFWYRQDPGLGLRLIYFSYDVKMKEKGDIPEGYSVSREKKERFSLILESASTNQTSMYLCASSLIGGPSGNTIYFGEGSWLTVV.

The chain is built from TRBV6-4 and TRBJ1-5, with a weak D call TRBD1 (5 bases). In germline, CDR1 is MRHNA, CDR2 SNTAGT. The CDR3 extends over 17 amino acids. Trimming left V 4 bases short and J 0 bases short, with 16 bases between. The chain's CDR3 is CASSGQQNADSNQPQHF. The CDR3 coding sequence is TGTGCCAGCAGTGGACAGCAAAATGCGGATAGCAATCAGCCCCAGCATTTT.

Comments on this clone: Distinct nucleotide sequences in the sample also encode this CDR3. The chain carries TRBV27 and TRBJ2-3; the D gene is possibly TRBD1 (5 bases). The V and J ends lost 6 bases and 6 bases respectively, with 10 bases between them. The CDR3 has 12 residues. Germline lookup yields CDR1 MNHEY and CDR2 SMNVEV (reference sequence). The CDR3 coding sequence is TGTGCCAGCAGCTCAGGGTCCGATACGCAGTATTTT. Translation: CASSSGSDTQYF.

This chain connects TRBV23-1 to TRBJ2-1; perhaps TRBD1 as D (6 bases). TRBV23-1 is noted as an ORF with a role that remains uncertain. V was clipped by 2 bases and J by 0 bases, with 11 bases between them. There are 16 residues in the CDR3. Here the CDR3 reads CASSQRTADSYNEQFF. DNA of the CDR3: TGCGCCAGCAGTCAACGGACAGCCGACTCCTACAATGAGCAGTTCTTC.

V gene TRBV11-2 combines with J gene TRBJ2-2; unclear D gene. V dropped 7 bases and J dropped 6 bases, with 12 bases sitting between them. The CDR3 runs to 13 residues. Germline CDR1 reads SGHAT; CDR2 reads FQNNGV. The CDR3 loop reads CASTAVVAGELFF. The CDR3 nucleotides are TGTGCCAGCACAGCAGTCGTGGCCGGGGAGCTGTTTTTT.

The CDR3 reads CASSRGLAAYEQYF. The CDR3 DNA reads as TGTGCCAGCAGTCGAGGACTAGCGGCCTACGAGCAGTACTTC. The chain links TRBV7-9 to TRBJ2-7, with 10 bases matching TRBD2. The V gene end was trimmed by 6 bases and the J gene end by 2 bases; junction bases not matched to a gene: 4. Germline loops: CDR1 SEHNR, CDR2 FQNEAQ (reference sequence). There are 14 residues in the CDR3.

V and J are TRBV5-4 and TRBJ2-1, with D hard to call. Germline CDR1 is SGHNT and CDR2 is YYREEE (reference sequence). The CDR3 is 15 amino acids. Trimming cost V 2 bases and J 0 bases, with 9 bases left between them. The CDR3 reads CASSFTLSSYNEQFF. DNA for the CDR3: TGTGCCAGCAGCTTCACGCTTAGCTCCTACAATGAGCAGTTCTTC.

This chain uses TRBV15 with TRBJ1-5; no firm D call. This CDR3 contains 15 residues. Germline lookup yields CDR1 LNHNV and CDR2 YYDKDF (reference sequence). V shed 0 bases and J shed 9 bases, with 15 bases lying between them. The DNA for the CDR3 is TGTGCCACCAGCAGAGATCAATTGGCTACGGGGCCCCAGCATTTT. This encodes CATSRDQLATGPQHF.

The chain recombines TRBV19 with TRBJ2-7, with 9 bases aligning to TRBD1. CDR3 size: 13 residues. Germline CDR1 LNHDA, CDR2 SQIVND (reference sequence). With V trimmed by 9 bases and J by 3 bases, 6 bases remained unmatched. The CDR3 sequence is CASRDRALYEQYF. The DNA for the CDR3 is TGTGCCAGCCGGGACAGGGCCCTCTACGAGCAGTACTTC.

The chain carries TRBV5-1 and TRBJ1-2; D gene uncertain. Trimming took 0 bases from V and 1 from J, leaving 10 bases between them. Germline assignment: CDR1 SGHRS and CDR2 YFSETQ. The CDR3 totals 15 residues. The CDR3 region is CASSLALADNYGYTF. The CDR3 nucleotides are TGCGCCAGCAGCTTGGCCCTTGCGGATAACTATGGCTACACCTTC.

The chain has TRBV11-2 and TRBJ2-1; 11 nucleotides match TRBD2. This CDR3 is 15 amino acids long. CDR1 SGHAT and CDR2 FQNNGV come from the germline V gene. J gave up 10 bases and V 8 bases, and 13 bases lay outside the gene matches. In DNA, the CDR3 is TGTGCCAGCGGCGAACAGGTACTAGCGGGAGTGGAGCAGTTCTTC. This sequence encodes CASGEQVLAGVEQFF.

The chain uses TRBV7-8 and TRBJ2-7; D is perhaps TRBD2 (5 bases). This CDR3 region has 14 residues. The V gene lost 5 bases and the J gene lost 6 bases, with 17 bases spanning the gap. Germline CDR1 and CDR2: SGHVS and FQNEAQ. The CDR3 is CASSESGKAAEQYF. CDR3 DNA sequence: TGTGCCAGCAGCGAAAGTGGAAAAGCGGCCGAGCAGTACTTC.

The V and J genes are TRBV18 and TRBJ2-2; unclear D gene. The CDR3 has 14 amino acids. CDR1 is KGHSH, CDR2 LQKENI, per germline. Trimming cost V 3 bases and J 3 bases, with 8 bases left between them. The CDR3 DNA is TGTGCCAGCTCACCCCTCGACGACACCGGGGAGCTGTTTTTT. Translation gives CASSPLDDTGELFF.

The chain uses TRBV6-4 and TRBJ2-7; 7 bases are a match to TRBD2. The V and J ends lost 4 bases and 3 bases, in that order; junction bases with no gene match: 6. This CDR3 spans 14 amino acids. Germline assignment: CDR1 MRHNA and CDR2 SNTAGT. DNA of the CDR3: TGTGCCAGCAGTGCCAGCGGGAAGAACTACGAGCAGTACTTC. As protein: CASSASGKNYEQYF.

The rearrangement links TRBV18 to TRBJ2-2; D not certain. Germline V gives CDR1 KGHSH, CDR2 LQKENI. V was shortened by 1 base and J by 0 bases, with 6 bases between the two germline ends. The CDR3 runs to 15 residues. As DNA, the CDR3 is TGTGCCAGCTCACCACAGGATACGAACACCGGGGAGCTGTTTTTT. It is translated as CASSPQDTNTGELFF.

J is TRBJ2-7 and V is TRBV28, with TRBD2 identical over 7 bases. V was pared by 3 bases and J by 4 bases, with 9 bases of the junction left unmatched. This CDR3 contains 15 residues. Looked up from germline, CDR1 is MDHEN and CDR2 is SYDVKM. The CDR3 reads CASSLSGTRGYEQYF. The DNA for the CDR3 is TGTGCCAGCAGTTTGAGCGGGACCCGCGGTTACGAGCAGTACTTC.

Only one count was recorded for this clone. The chain links TRBV5-1 to TRBJ2-1; 7 bases map to TRBD2. Unmatched junction bases numbered 10, after V lost 0 bases and J lost 10 bases. The CDR3 runs to 15 residues. CDR1 and CDR2 from the germline V gene are SGHRS and YFSETQ. The CDR3 DNA is TGCGCCAGCAGCTTGGAGCTAGCGGCCGCGAACGAGCAGTTCTTC. It is translated as CASSLELAAANEQFF.

Concerning this clone itself: This CDR3 is also generated by other DNA sequences in the sample. The CDR3 is CASSLTGQGNEKLFF. The CDR3 nucleotides are TGTGCCAGCAGCTTAACGGGACAGGGTAATGAAAAACTGTTTTTT. The rearrangement joins TRBV7-3 to TRBJ1-4, with 9 positions matching TRBD1. CDR1 is SGHTA, CDR2 FQGTGA, per germline. With 0 bases clipped from V and 4 bases from J, the junction kept 0 bases outside the gene matches. CDR3 length: 15 amino acids. Combining the CDR3 with reference TRBV7-3 and TRBJ1-4 gives the whole variable domain GAGVSQTPSNKVTEKGKYVELRCDPISGHTALYWYRQSLGQGPEFLIYFQGTGAADDSGLPNDRFFAVRPEGSVSTLKIQRTERGDSAVYLCASSLTGQGNEKLFFGSGTQLSVL.

This chain connects TRBV6-6 to TRBJ1-5, with TRBD1 as a possible D gene (6 bases). The CDR3 covers 14 residues. Germline V lookup: CDR1 MNHNY, CDR2 SVGAGI (reference sequence). Trimming left V 8 bases short and J 4 bases short, with 15 bases between. This chain's CDR3 is CASCRGQGNQPQHF. CDR3 sequence (DNA): TGTGCCAGCTGTCGGGGGCAGGGTAATCAGCCCCAGCATTTT.

The V gene is TRBV6-4, the J gene TRBJ2-1; TRBD1 matches 9 bases. The CDR3 is 13 amino acids. The V gene end was trimmed by 5 bases and the J gene end by 9 bases; junction bases not matched to a gene: 5. CDR1 and CDR2 (germline): MRHNA, SNTAGT. The CDR3: CASSRDRVGEQFF. The CDR3 nucleotides are TGTGCCAGCAGTCGGGACAGGGTCGGTGAGCAGTTCTTC.

The chain employs TRBV28 and TRBJ2-1, with D unclear. The CDR3 runs to 14 residues. The V gene's germline CDR1 is MDHEN and CDR2 SYDVKM. The V end was cut by 1 base, the J end by 8 bases, with 12 bases between. The CDR3 DNA follows: TGTGCCAGCAGTTTATCAGGTCAGGAGTATGAGCAGTTCTTC. Translated: CASSLSGQEYEQFF.

The rearrangement joins TRBV10-3 to TRBJ2-5, with 8 bases that match TRBD1. V gave up 9 bases and J gave up 0 bases; unmatched junction bases: 3. CDR1 is ENHRY and CDR2 is SYGVKD in the germline V gene. The CDR3 is made up of 13 amino acids. The CDR3 loop is CAIGQGNQETQYF. The CDR3 DNA is TGTGCCATAGGACAGGGTAACCAAGAGACCCAGTACTTC.

V gene TRBV7-6 combines with J gene TRBJ2-5; D is ambiguous. In germline, CDR1 is SGHVS, CDR2 FNYEAQ. The CDR3 has 13 residues. V lost 5 bases and J lost 2, with 9 bases in between. The CDR3 DNA reads as TGTGCCAGCAGCCCACTTTTACAAGAGACCCAGTACTTC. Translating it yields CASSPLLQETQYF.

The CDR3 sequence: CASSPSTSGRSNSYNEQFF. Written as DNA, the CDR3 is TGTGCCAGCAGTCCGTCGACTAGCGGGAGGTCAAACTCCTACAATGAGCAGTTCTTC. The J gene is TRBJ2-1, the V gene TRBV28, with TRBD2 matching 13 bases. From germline, CDR1 is MDHEN and CDR2 SYDVKM. With 5 bases clipped from V and 0 bases from J, the junction kept 10 bases outside the gene matches. The CDR3 loop spans 19 amino acids.

The chain has TRBV11-2 and TRBJ1-2; 10 nucleotides match TRBD1. J was trimmed by 8 bases and V by 7 bases; bases with no gene match: 19. Per the germline V gene, CDR1 is SGHAT and CDR2 is FQNNGV. The CDR3 contains 17 residues. This CDR3 reads CASIELQTGGERGGYTF. The CDR3 DNA reads as TGTGCCAGCATCGAACTACAGACAGGGGGCGAACGGGGAGGCTACACCTTC.